Presented here are 3 T cell receptor beta chains from one specimen sequenced in a study of cytomegalovirus exposure and HLA in healthy donors. The PCR used 60 Vbeta and 13 Jbeta primers. Clones were read by immunoSEQ multiplex PCR, and TCRdb kept only the in-frame ones, dropping some. The repertoire holds around 93,000 clones, with 78% as singletons. Sequenced sample: PBMCs. The receptors originated from a woman in her thirties or forties in good health and CMV-seronegative.

The chain recombines TRBV11-3 with TRBJ2-1; D may be TRBD1 (5 bases). The CDR3 totals 14 residues. The V gene's germline CDR1 is SGHNT and CDR2 YENEEA. The ends were cut back, 5 bases at V and 9 bases at J, with 17 bases in the middle. The CDR3 spells CASSPRGIGIEQFF. For the CDR3, the DNA is TGTGCCAGCAGCCCAAGGGGCATAGGGATTGAGCAGTTCTTC.

The genes are TRBV5-1 and TRBJ2-3; 7 nucleotides align to TRBD1. The CDR3 extends over 14 amino acids. Looked up from germline, CDR1 is SGHRS and CDR2 is YFSETQ. With 3 bases clipped from V and 0 bases from J, the junction kept 1 base outside the gene matches. DNA for the CDR3: TGCGCCAGCAGCTCGGGACAGAGCACAGATACGCAGTATTTT. Its protein is CASSSGQSTDTQYF.

The chain joins TRBV2 to TRBJ2-7; 7 bases align to TRBD1. The germline V gene has CDR1 SNHLY and CDR2 FYNNEI. The CDR3 totals 12 residues. Losses at the gene ends were 6 bases for V and 3 bases for J; bases not matched to a gene: 2. CDR3 in amino acids: CASSRTGYEQYF. CDR3 coding DNA: TGTGCCAGCAGCAGGACAGGCTACGAGCAGTACTTC.